The entry that follows covers one T cell receptor (beta chain) sequence. The germline gives CDR1 SGHRS, CDR2 YFSETQ. The CDR3 runs to 15 residues. Germline trimming cut 4 bases from V and 3 bases from J; bases unmatched to any gene: 5. These data come from a study of chemoradiotherapy in HPV16-positive cancers. Repertoires were generated with immunoSEQ multiplex PCR, while TCRdb's copy carries only in-frame clones and drops some. Of about 5,000 clones listed, 80% to 90% were seen once; the top ten hold more than 20%. This chain joins TRBV5-1 and TRBJ2-3; 10 bases are shared with TRBD2. This TCR was sampled from a human donor with HPV-associated anogenital cancer. Sequences were derived from blood, sampled from a patient who underwent chemoradiotherapy. The CDR3 DNA is TGCGCCAGCAGCGCAGCGGGAGGGAATACAGATACGCAGTATTTT. Protein sequence: CASSAAGGNTDTQYF.